This entry lists 18 T cell receptor beta chains sequenced from one sample in a study of blood T cell repertoires in COVID-19. The data were produced by immunoSEQ multiplex PCR, yet TCRdb's version contains in-frame clones alone and is incomplete. The repertoire includes approximately 310,000 clones, about 85% of them detected once, and approximately 1.9% sits in the top ten. Material: PBMCs or T cells enriched from blood (not recorded which). The origin of the receptors is a woman in her 30s who had been exposed to COVID-19.

This chain joins TRBV28 and TRBJ1-5; 10 nucleotides agree with TRBD1. Per the germline V gene, CDR1 is MDHEN and CDR2 is SYDVKM. Trimming cost V 3 bases and J 4 bases; bases outside gene matches: 3. CDR3 length: 15 residues. CDR3 nucleotides: TGTGCCAGCAGTTTTGGGACAGGGGTTAATCAGCCCCAGCATTTT. Translated, it gives CASSFGTGVNQPQHF.

This chain connects TRBV5-1 to TRBJ2-7, with D possibly matching TRBD2 (6 bases). Germline assignment: CDR1 SGHRS and CDR2 YFSETQ. Trimming removed 2 bases at V and 3 bases at J, with 18 bases between. The CDR3 sequence is 16 residues long. As DNA, the CDR3 is TGCGCCAGCAGCTTTGGTTTGGCTAACGGGGGCTACGAGCAGTACTTC. It specifies CASSFGLANGGYEQYF. The variable domain in full, with the rest retrieved from reference TRBV5-1 and TRBJ2-7, is KAGVTQTPRYLIKTRGQQVTLSCSPISGHRSVSWYQQTPGQGLQFLFEYFSETQRNKGNFPGRFSGRQFSNSRSEMNVSTLELGDSALYLCASSFGLANGGYEQYFGPGTRLTVT.

The V gene is TRBV28, the J gene TRBJ1-1; a possible D gene is TRBD1 (6 bases). The CDR3 has 15 residues. Germline values: CDR1 MDHEN, CDR2 SYDVKM. V dropped 4 bases and J dropped 2 bases, with 14 bases sitting between them. The CDR3 protein is CASSWGDRKNTEAFF. In nucleotides, the CDR3 is TGTGCCAGCAGTTGGGGCGACAGGAAAAACACTGAAGCTTTCTTT.

This clone appeared once. The chain joins TRBV5-1 to TRBJ2-1, with 8 bases aligning to TRBD2. Germline assignment: CDR1 SGHRS and CDR2 YFSETQ. The V gene end was trimmed by 0 bases and the J gene end by 0 bases; junction bases not matched to a gene: 2. This CDR3 contains 16 residues. CDR3 sequence reads: CASSLASGSSYNEQFF. CDR3 nucleotide sequence: TGCGCCAGCAGCTTGGCCAGCGGGAGCTCCTACAATGAGCAGTTCTTC.

As concerns this clone: One end of the junction is discordant with germline, which a read error may explain. The genes are TRBV18 and TRBJ1-2; 9 nucleotides match TRBD1. CDR3 length: 12 residues. Germline V gene data show CDR1 as KGHSH and CDR2 as LQKENI. The CDR3, as DNA: TGTGCCAGCTCACCGGTGAACAGGGGGCCTCCCTTC. Protein sequence: CASSPVNRGPPF.

V is TRBV19 and J is TRBJ2-7; TRBD1 matches 8 bases. The junction had 10 bases not matched to a gene; V was cut back by 6 bases and J by 6 bases. Germline-derived CDR1 and CDR2 are LNHDA and SQIVND (reference sequence). The CDR3 spans 14 residues. Here the CDR3 reads CASSLGRGPLEQYF. Here the CDR3 DNA reads TGTGCCAGTAGCTTGGGCAGGGGGCCCCTCGAGCAGTACTTC.

This clone has just one count. The chain links TRBV4-1 to TRBJ2-5; a weak D match, TRBD2 (5 bases). The CDR3 consists of 15 residues. V dropped 10 bases and J dropped 5 bases, with 23 bases sitting between them. The germline CDR1 and CDR2 sequences are MGHRA and YSYEKL. The CDR3 bases are TGCGCCACCGGGGAAGACGTTGGCGGTTGGGAGACCCAGTACTTC. Protein product: CATGEDVGGWETQYF.

The rearrangement uses TRBV28 and TRBJ1-1; 7 nucleotides agree with TRBD1. Germline values: CDR1 MDHEN, CDR2 SYDVKM. The CDR3 has 17 amino acids. Trimming took 6 bases from V and 0 from J; bases not matched to a gene: 13. CDR3 protein: CASRRSTGPRMNTEAFF. Written as DNA, the CDR3 is TGTGCCAGCAGACGATCGACAGGGCCGAGGATGAACACTGAAGCTTTCTTT.

This clone was recorded once. The rearrangement uses TRBV6-5 and TRBJ1-1; D unresolved. V was cut by 9 bases and J by 1 base, with 9 bases left in between. Per germline, CDR1 MNHEY and CDR2 SVGAGI. The CDR3 is 12 residues long. CDR3 amino acids: CASGRENTEAFF. CDR3 sequence (DNA): TGTGCCAGTGGACGGGAGAACACTGAAGCTTTCTTT.

The V call is TRBV6-2 or TRBV6-3, the J call TRBJ1-2, with 7 bases aligning to TRBD1. Germline CDR1 is MNHEY and CDR2 is SVGEGT. V lost 6 bases to trimming and J lost 4 bases; unmatched junction nucleotides: 11. The CDR3 consists of 15 residues. CDR3 in amino acids: CASSIQGDSLYGYTF. The CDR3 DNA is TGTGCCAGCAGCATCCAGGGGGACAGTCTCTATGGCTACACCTTC.

This rearrangement joins TRBV5-1 to TRBJ2-5; maybe TRBD1 (6 bases). V lost 4 bases and J lost 5, with 15 bases in between. This CDR3 contains 14 residues. Germline-derived CDR1 and CDR2 are SGHRS and YFSETQ. The CDR3 DNA sequence: TGCGCCAGCAGCGCCTTAGTGAGGGGGGAGACCCAGTACTTC. This codes for CASSALVRGETQYF.

The chain is built from TRBV27 and TRBJ2-1; TRBD2 matches at 12 bases. Germline V lookup: CDR1 MNHEY, CDR2 SMNVEV (reference sequence). CDR3 length: 18 residues. The ends lost 4 bases at V and 1 base at J; junction bases unmatched: 8. CDR3 sequence (DNA): TGTGCCAGCAGTTCTCTCCCCGGGACTAGCGGGTCCTACAATGAGCAGTTCTTC. It encodes CASSSLPGTSGSYNEQFF.

The chain is built from TRBV28 and TRBJ1-4, with TRBD1 as a possible D gene (5 bases). Germline V gene sequence: CDR1 MDHEN, CDR2 SYDVKM. The CDR3 is 17 amino acids. Trimming removed 2 bases from V and 8 bases from J, with 21 bases in between. The DNA for the CDR3 is TGTGCCAGCAGTTTACGCCAGGGTGGGGTCGCGTCAGAAAAACTGTTTTTT. Protein sequence: CASSLRQGGVASEKLFF.

Here the CDR3 reads CAWRWGGPDTGELFF. In DNA form, the CDR3 reads TGTGCCTGGAGATGGGGAGGGCCGGACACCGGGGAGCTGTTTTTT. The gene calls are TRBV30 and TRBJ2-2; 7 bases line up with TRBD2. Germline-derived CDR1 and CDR2 are GTSNPN and SVGIG (reference sequence). With 3 bases clipped from V and 3 bases from J, the junction kept 7 bases outside the gene matches. The CDR3 runs 15 residues. Full variable domain (missing parts from reference TRBV30 and TRBJ2-2): SQTIHQWPATLVQPVGSPLSLECTVEGTSNPNLYWYRQAAGRGLQLLFYSVGIGQISSEVPQNLSASRPQDRQFILSSKKLLLSDSGFYLCAWRWGGPDTGELFFGEGSRLTVL.

The chain uses TRBV7-3 and TRBJ2-2; possible D gene TRBD2, 5 bases. CDR1 and CDR2 from the germline V gene are SGHTA and FQGTGA. The CDR3 spans 13 residues. V was cut by 5 bases and J by 6 bases, with 10 bases left in between. CDR3 bases: TGTGCCAGCAGCCCCCTGGAGGCCGGGGAGCTGTTTTTT. Amino acid sequence: CASSPLEAGELFF. Combining the CDR3 with reference TRBV7-3 and TRBJ2-2 gives the whole variable domain GAGVSQTPSNKVTEKGKYVELRCDPISGHTALYWYRQSLGQGPEFLIYFQGTGAADDSGLPNDRFFAVRPEGSVSTLKIQRTERGDSAVYLCASSPLEAGELFFGEGSRLTVL.

The chain joins TRBV23-1 to TRBJ2-3; D is perhaps TRBD1 (6 bases). TRBV23-1 is annotated as an ORF whose role is uncertain. V was shortened by 1 base and J by 4 bases, with 6 bases between the two germline ends. The CDR3 loop spans 13 amino acids. Here the CDR3 reads CASSQWGPDTQYF. In DNA, the CDR3 is TGCGCCAGCAGTCAATGGGGGCCAGATACGCAGTATTTT.

The CDR3: CASSWSNTGELFF. CDR3 bases: TGTGCCAGCAGCTGGAGTAACACCGGGGAGCTGTTTTTT. The V call is TRBV9, the J call TRBJ2-2; D gene unclear. Germline values: CDR1 SGDLS, CDR2 YYNGEE. The CDR3 spans 13 residues. Trimming left V 4 bases short and J 2 bases short, with 6 bases between.

V gene TRBV9 combines with J gene TRBJ2-4, with 8 bases fitting TRBD1. Germline V lookup: CDR1 SGDLS, CDR2 YYNGEE. Trimming took 0 bases from V and 7 from J; bases not matched to a gene: 9. This CDR3 contains 16 residues. The CDR3 DNA reads as TGTGCCAGCAGCGTAGCCGTGACAGGGGCCGGGAACATTCAGTACTTC. This codes for CASSVAVTGAGNIQYF.